This T cell receptor beta chain originates from a study of shared clonotypes between healthy human individuals. Losses at the gene ends were 6 bases for V and 6 bases for J; bases not matched to a gene: 10. Germline V gene sequence: CDR1 MDHEN, CDR2 SYDVKM. The CDR3 runs 14 residues. In the study's own analysis: Quality scores were absent from the junction-only immunoSEQ sequences, so filtering differed. Using immunoSEQ multiplex PCR, the repertoire was profiled, and TCRdb retains in-frame clones only, with some absent. V, J and clone size reflect that table, while D and trimming were determined from the DNA. The table shows roughly 2.6 million clones, with around 90% occurring only once. The study's findings and limits: There were few donors, and this limited the genetic and exposure-history diversity represented.

For this clone: Its target is not known.

The clonotype comes from a man aged 18 to 35 in good health. The specimen sequenced was naive CD4+ T cells sorted from blood. Described subset: CD45RA+ positively selected. The genes are TRBV28 and TRBJ1-2; 7 bases fit TRBD1. The CDR3: CASSPRQGKHGYTF. As DNA, the CDR3 is TGTGCCAGCAGCCCCCGACAGGGAAAGCATGGCTACACCTTC.